The 19 T cell receptor beta chains presented below share a single source sample, sequenced in a study of cytomegalovirus exposure and HLA in healthy donors. Both 60 Vbeta primers and 13 Jbeta primers went into the PCR. Data came from immunoSEQ multiplex PCR; TCRdb stores just in-frame clones and leaves some out. The sample yields around 120,000 clones, about three quarters seen once. Sequenced material: PBMCs. The receptors here all came from a woman in her forties in good health and CMV-seropositive.

This chain links TRBV10-1 with TRBJ2-3; 8 nucleotides match TRBD2. Germline CDR1 and CDR2: WNHNN and SYGVQD (reference sequence). The CDR3 is 16 residues long. V gave up 3 bases and J gave up 4 bases; unmatched junction bases: 9. The CDR3 region is CASSDQGAGVSDTQYF. The CDR3 DNA is TGCGCCAGCAGTGACCAAGGAGCGGGGGTTTCAGATACGCAGTATTTT.

This clone was counted once. The genes are TRBV5-5 and TRBJ2-5, with a possible D match to TRBD2 (7 bases). V dropped 4 bases and J dropped 5 bases, with 18 bases sitting between them. CDR1 SGHKS and CDR2 YYEKEE come from the germline V gene (reference sequence). CDR3 length: 15 residues. The CDR3: CASSLEGGAVETQYF. DNA of the CDR3: TGTGCCAGCAGCCTGGAAGGGGGGGCTGTCGAGACCCAGTACTTC.

The CDR3 nucleotides read TGTGCCAGCAGCGTAGGCGGGCGTTTAGAATACAATGAGCAGTTCTTC. Amino acid sequence: CASSVGGRLEYNEQFF. This chain joins TRBV9 and TRBJ2-1; TRBD2 is a possible D gene (5 bases). Germline V gene data show CDR1 as SGDLS and CDR2 as YYNGEE. The CDR3 has 16 residues. The V end lost 0 bases, the J end lost 4 bases, and 14 bases lay between the germline ends.

The rearrangement links TRBV5-1 to TRBJ1-1; a weak D match, TRBD1 (5 bases). The CDR3 runs to 14 residues. CDR1 is SGHRS, CDR2 YFSETQ, per germline. Trimming left V 0 bases short and J 5 bases short, with 11 bases between. The CDR3 DNA reads TGCGCCAGCAGCTTGGGACACCAGGGAACTGAAGCTTTCTTT. Translated, it gives CASSLGHQGTEAFF.

The chain carries TRBV18 and TRBJ1-4, with D uncertain. This CDR3 comprises 15 residues. Looked up from germline, CDR1 is KGHSH and CDR2 is LQKENI. Trimming took off 5 bases at V and 4 bases at J, with 14 bases between the two ends. The CDR3 bases are TGTGCCAGCTCAGCAACGGTTGCGGGTAATGAAAAACTGTTTTTT. This gives the protein CASSATVAGNEKLFF. The full variable domain, in which reference TRBV18 and TRBJ1-4 provide the parts outside the CDR3, is NAGVMQNPRHLVRRRGQEARLRCSPMKGHSHVYWYRQLPEEGLKFMVYLQKENIIDESGMPKERFSAEFPKEGPSILRIQQVVRGDSAAYFCASSATVAGNEKLFFGSGTQLSVL.

The chain joins TRBV5-5 to TRBJ2-7; unclear D gene. The CDR3 spans 15 residues. In germline, CDR1 is SGHKS, CDR2 YYEKEE (reference sequence). V was shortened by 2 bases and J by 2 bases, with 14 bases between the two germline ends. CDR3 sequence reads: CASSLVASLTYEQYF. The CDR3 DNA is TGTGCCAGCAGCTTAGTGGCTTCATTGACCTACGAGCAGTACTTC.

A note on this clone: The junction shows a germline mismatch at one end, possibly a read error. CDR3 in DNA: TGTACCAGTAGTATGATAGAGATTCCCTACGAGCAGTACTTC. Amino acid sequence: CTSSMIEIPYEQYF. The V and J genes are TRBV19 and TRBJ2-7; D is uncertain. This CDR3 is built from 14 residues. Germline lookup yields CDR1 LNHDA and CDR2 SQIVND (reference sequence).

The chain couples TRBV12-5 to TRBJ1-2; D ambiguous. The CDR3 spans 12 residues. CDR1 is LGHNT, CDR2 FRNRAP, per germline. With 7 bases removed from V and 8 bases from J, the gap between germline ends came to 14 bases. CDR3 in amino acids: CASDRARGGYTF. CDR3 bases: TGTGCTAGTGATAGAGCCCGAGGGGGCTACACCTTC.

The rearrangement links TRBV4-2 to TRBJ1-2, with TRBD1 matching over 8 bases. This CDR3 comprises 14 residues. CDR1 and CDR2 (germline): LGHNA, YNFKEQ. V shed 1 base, J shed 7 bases, and the junction held 5 bases outside the gene matches. CDR3 loop: CASSQGITGGGYTF. In DNA, the CDR3 is TGTGCCAGCAGCCAAGGGATTACAGGGGGTGGCTACACCTTC.

The J gene is TRBJ1-5, the V gene TRBV7-6; a weak D match, TRBD1 (5 bases). CDR1 is SGHVS, CDR2 FNYEAQ, per germline. There are 16 residues in the CDR3. V shed 1 base and J shed 1 base, with 11 bases lying between them. In DNA, the CDR3 is TGTGCCAGCAGCTTAGGGGGCGGGGCGAGCAATCAGCCCCAGCATTTT. It encodes CASSLGGGASNQPQHF.

This rearrangement joins TRBV7-9 to TRBJ2-5, with D maybe TRBD2 (6 bases). Germline lookup yields CDR1 SEHNR and CDR2 FQNEAQ (reference sequence). Trimming removed 5 bases from V and 5 bases from J, with 15 bases in between. This CDR3 contains 14 residues. The CDR3 protein is CASSGTGGRETQYF. CDR3 nucleotides: TGTGCCAGCAGCGGGACTGGTGGAAGGGAGACCCAGTACTTC.

The CDR3 spells CASSPTSGGPTSTDTQYF. In DNA, the CDR3 is TGTGCCAGCAGCCCGACTAGCGGGGGGCCAACAAGCACAGATACGCAGTATTTT. The chain uses TRBV7-2 and TRBJ2-3; 13 bases agree with TRBD2. CDR3 size: 18 residues. With 5 bases clipped from V and 0 bases from J, the junction kept 8 bases outside the gene matches. CDR1 SGHTA and CDR2 FQGNSA come from the germline V gene. Combining the CDR3 with reference TRBV7-2 and TRBJ2-3 gives the whole variable domain GAGVSQSPSNKVTEKGKDVELRCDPISGHTALYWYRQSLGQGLEFLIYFQGNSAPDKSGLPSDRFSAERTGGSVSTLTIQRTQQEDSAVYLCASSPTSGGPTSTDTQYFGPGTRLTVL.

The DNA for the CDR3 is TGTGCCAGCAGTACTGGGACAGGGGGCGTAGAGACCCAGTACTTC. It codes for CASSTGTGGVETQYF. The chain joins TRBV27 to TRBJ2-5, with TRBD1 matching 12 bases. The J segment lost 4 bases and the V segment lost 5 bases, leaving 5 bases of the junction unmatched. Germline CDR1 reads MNHEY; CDR2 reads SMNVEV (reference sequence). The CDR3 totals 15 residues.

The rearrangement uses TRBV5-1 and TRBJ1-4, with 8 positions matching TRBD1. Trimming cost V 2 bases and J 5 bases; bases outside gene matches: 2. The V gene's germline CDR1 is SGHRS and CDR2 YFSETQ. The CDR3 loop spans 14 amino acids. The CDR3 here is CASSLDRGNEKLFF. CDR3 nucleotide sequence: TGCGCCAGCAGCTTAGACAGGGGAAATGAAAAACTGTTTTTT.

V usage is TRBV13 and J usage is TRBJ1-2, with 7 bases that match TRBD1. V was clipped by 3 bases and J by 1 base; unmatched bases: 8. Germline-derived CDR1 and CDR2 are PRHDT and FYEKMQ (reference sequence). This CDR3 is 16 amino acids long. The CDR3 nucleotides read TGTGCCAGCAGCTTGAAGAGGACAGGAGTTAACTATGGCTACACCTTC. As protein: CASSLKRTGVNYGYTF.

The V gene is TRBV4-2, the J gene TRBJ1-2; D is unclear. Between the trimmed V and J ends, which lost 4 bases and 3 bases, there was a span of 9 bases. The CDR3 has 13 residues. The V gene's germline CDR1 is LGHNA and CDR2 YNFKEQ. This CDR3 reads CASSPGRDYGYTF. The CDR3 DNA sequence: TGTGCCAGCAGCCCAGGCAGAGACTATGGCTACACCTTC.

The chain links TRBV7-2 to TRBJ2-1; D unresolved. V was cut by 3 bases and J by 6 bases, with 9 bases left in between. This CDR3 has 13 amino acids. CDR1 and CDR2 (germline): SGHTA, FQGNSA. The CDR3 here is CASSFEYRNEQFF. The CDR3, as DNA: TGTGCCAGCAGCTTCGAGTATCGCAATGAGCAGTTCTTC.

This chain joins TRBV6-4 and TRBJ1-2; D is unclear. The CDR3 runs 13 residues. V lost 8 bases and J 2 bases, leaving 12 bases between the germline ends. The germline V gene encodes CDR1 MRHNA and CDR2 SNTAGT. The CDR3 reads CASPPRANYGYTF. As DNA, the CDR3 is TGTGCCAGCCCCCCGCGGGCCAACTATGGCTACACCTTC.

The chain has TRBV28 and TRBJ1-5; 7 bases line up with TRBD1. Germline CDR1 reads MDHEN; CDR2 reads SYDVKM. CDR3 size: 15 residues. Trimming removed 6 bases from V and 9 bases from J; junction bases left unmatched: 14. CDR3 protein: CASSQPQGLFPPQHF. The CDR3 coding sequence is TGTGCCAGCAGCCAACCACAGGGGCTATTCCCGCCCCAGCATTTT. Drawing the rest from reference TRBV28 and TRBJ1-5, the complete variable domain is DVKVTQSSRYLVKRTGEKVFLECVQDMDHENMFWYRQDPGLGLRLIYFSYDVKMKEKGDIPEGYSVSREKKERFSLILESASTNQTSMYLCASSQPQGLFPPQHFGDGTRLSIL.